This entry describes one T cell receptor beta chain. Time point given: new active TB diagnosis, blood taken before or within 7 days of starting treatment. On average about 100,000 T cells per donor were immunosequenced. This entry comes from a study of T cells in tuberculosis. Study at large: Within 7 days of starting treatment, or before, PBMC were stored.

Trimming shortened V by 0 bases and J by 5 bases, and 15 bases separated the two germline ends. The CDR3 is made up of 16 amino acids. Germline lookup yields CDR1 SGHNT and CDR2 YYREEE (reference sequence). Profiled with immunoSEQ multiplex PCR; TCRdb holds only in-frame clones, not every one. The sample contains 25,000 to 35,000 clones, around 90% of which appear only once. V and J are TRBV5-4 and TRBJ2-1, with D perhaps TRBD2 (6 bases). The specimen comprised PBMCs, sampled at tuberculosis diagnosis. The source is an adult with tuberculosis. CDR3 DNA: TGTGCCAGCAGCTTGGGGGGCGGGGTACTCCACAATGAGCAGTTCTTC. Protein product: CASSLGGGVLHNEQFF.